The present entry profiles one T cell receptor beta chain with its context. The antigen is not known. CDR1 SGDLS and CDR2 YYNGEE come from the germline V gene. Losses at the gene ends were 3 bases for V and 7 bases for J; bases not matched to a gene: 6. The CDR3 spans 14 residues. These data are taken from a study of cytomegalovirus exposure and HLA in healthy donors. For the study at large: Out of approximately 400 genotyped donors, roughly 80% belonged to the Caucasian-associated ancestry cluster. Broader study findings: Exclusion as indistinguishable affected some V segments, including TRBV6-2 and TRBV6-3.

This PCR relied on a set of 60 Vbeta primers and 13 Jbeta primers. In the original workflow: There were 70 million to 95 million unique TCR beta chains by a later count, and approximately 10 million of them were shared. Sequencing used immunoSEQ multiplex PCR; TCRdb keeps in-frame clones, though not all of them. D and trimming come from the DNA, and the V and J calls and clone size come from that table. Among approximately 150,000 clones listed, approximately 76% were seen once. The rearrangement links TRBV9 to TRBJ2-2, with 7 nucleotides matching TRBD2. This TCR was sampled from a man aged 55-75 years in good health and CMV-seronegative. Sequencing was performed on PBMCs. CDR3 sequence reads: CASSGPREVGELFF. The CDR3 nucleotides are TGTGCCAGCAGCGGCCCCCGGGAGGTCGGGGAGCTGTTTTTT.